The clone carrying this TCR beta chain was picked up a small number of times. This sample stems from a study of blood T cells in healthy people across ages. Alongside a J-beta primer mix, a sample-barcoded 5' primer served in a second PCR lasting roughly 7 to 11 cycles. TCRdb ran MiXCR on the 5' RACE reads and lists one entry per CDR3 protein. This table has about 1,500,000 distinct CDR3 sequences, about 43% appearing once. Trimming removed 0 bases at V and 6 bases at J, with 8 bases between. The germline V gene has CDR1 DFQATT and CDR2 SNEGSKA (reference sequence). The CDR3 is made up of 12 amino acids.

The rearrangement uses TRBV20-1 and TRBJ1-2, with D maybe TRBD1 (6 bases). Sequencing was carried out using blood. The TCR originated in a woman between 18 and 29 years old in good health. The CDR3, as DNA: TGCAGTGCTAGAGATCCAGGGGATGGCTACACCTTC. Translated, it gives CSARDPGDGYTF.